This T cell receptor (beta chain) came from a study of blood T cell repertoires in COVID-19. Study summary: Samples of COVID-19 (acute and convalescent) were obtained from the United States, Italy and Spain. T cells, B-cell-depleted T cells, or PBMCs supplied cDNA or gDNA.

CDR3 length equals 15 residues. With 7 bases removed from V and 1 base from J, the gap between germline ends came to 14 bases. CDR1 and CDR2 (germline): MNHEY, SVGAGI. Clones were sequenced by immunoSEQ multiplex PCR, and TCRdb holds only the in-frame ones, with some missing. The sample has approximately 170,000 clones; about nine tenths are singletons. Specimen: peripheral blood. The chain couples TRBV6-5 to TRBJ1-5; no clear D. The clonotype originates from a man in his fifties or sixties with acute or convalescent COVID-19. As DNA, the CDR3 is TGTGCCAGCATATACTCGTTTCTGAGCAATCAGCCCCAGCATTTT. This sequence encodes CASIYSFLSNQPQHF.